Listed below are T cell receptor beta chains from one sample, sequenced in a study of blood T cell repertoires in COVID-19. Some clones are missing from TCRdb's copy, which holds only in-frame ones; the method was immunoSEQ multiplex PCR. The profile covers hundreds of thousands of clones, with 89% appearing a single time and 5.5% to 8% taken by the ten largest. Specimen: peripheral blood. All receptors derive from a man aged 55 to 70 who had recovered from COVID-19. Both conserved end residues are trimmed from each CDR3.

V gene	CDR3 length	J gene	CDR3 protein
TRBV28	12	TRBJ1-2	ASSINRGVFGYT
TRBV11-3	14	TRBJ2-1	ASSHGGGGGYNEQF
TRBV2	12	TRBJ2-3	ASSWPGGTDTQY
TRBV28	14	TRBJ2-5	ASSPLGQGIGETQY
TRBV5-1	12	TRBJ1-2	ASSLAGANYGYT
TRBV15	13	TRBJ2-3	ATSRVLGSTDTQY
TRBV7-9	14	TRBJ2-3	ASSLGTEGLTDTQY
TRBV29-1	12	TRBJ2-1	SVEISSVGNEQF
TRBV10-3	13	TRBJ1-1	AIRVSGGANTEAF
TRBV3-1/TRBV3-2	14	TRBJ1-3	ASSPGQGASGNTIY
TRBV6-6	9	TRBJ1-6	ASTRSSPLH
TRBV18	13	TRBJ2-2	ASSTNWGRGGELF
TRBV20-1	9	TRBJ2-3	SGTSTDTQY
TRBV7-3	13	TRBJ2-2	ASSFDSSNTGELF
TRBV7-8	10	TRBJ1-4	ASSTAGGKLF
TRBV27	15	TRBJ1-5	ASSFGGGSGGNQPQH
TRBV18	13	TRBJ2-5	ASSPTSGGRGTQY
TRBV18	13	TRBJ2-7	ASSPPGQGGYEQY
TRBV3-1/TRBV3-2	12	TRBJ2-5	ASSQGGGLETQY
TRBV15	16	TRBJ2-3	ATSPIGTSGSMTDTQY
TRBV5-1	11	TRBJ2-7	ASSLTGNTEQY
TRBV15	13	TRBJ1-2	ATSRDKEQGHGYT
TRBV14	16	TRBJ2-7	ASSQTRKSGLEEYEQY
TRBV3-1/TRBV3-2	13	TRBJ2-1	ASSQEAGVVGEQF
TRBV7-3	11	TRBJ2-1	ASRSGAGTEQF
TRBV7-2	12	TRBJ1-5	ASSPRGGNQPQH
TRBV15	12	TRBJ2-5	ATGAGTYQETQY
TRBV6-5	9	TRBJ2-5	ASASDTSLN
TRBV9	10	TRBJ1-2	ASSTGGHGYT
TRBV6-4	11	TRBJ1-1	ASSDGGATEAF
TRBV19	13	TRBJ1-2	ASSIPWQTNYGYT
TRBV5-1	12	TRBJ1-2	ASSYPGQGYGYT
TRBV11-3	10	TRBJ2-3	ASSTGIDTQY
TRBV6-1	13	TRBJ2-3	ASAPGLANTDTQY
TRBV7-3	14	TRBJ2-6	ASSLSSGAGANVLT
TRBV7-9	16	TRBJ1-3	ASSQGPTGPSSGNTIY
TRBV5-1	15	TRBJ2-2	ASSLNAGAANTGELF
TRBV3-1/TRBV3-2	13	TRBJ1-3	ASSQVTAKRNTIY
TRBV18	10	TRBJ2-4	ASSPPEGAVH
TRBV19	13	TRBJ2-1	ASKGLAGVYNEQF
TRBV2	12	TRBJ2-7	ASTTTAFSYEQY
TRBV5-1	13	TRBJ2-3	ASSLEQGSTDTQY
TRBV9	16	TRBJ2-3	ASSVLASGRNPTDTQY
TRBV12-3/TRBV12-4	11	TRBJ2-1	ASSLLGDNEQF
TRBV7-2	14	TRBJ2-7	ASSFTGGAGAYEQY
TRBV30	12	TRBJ1-2	AWYRQVLNYGYT